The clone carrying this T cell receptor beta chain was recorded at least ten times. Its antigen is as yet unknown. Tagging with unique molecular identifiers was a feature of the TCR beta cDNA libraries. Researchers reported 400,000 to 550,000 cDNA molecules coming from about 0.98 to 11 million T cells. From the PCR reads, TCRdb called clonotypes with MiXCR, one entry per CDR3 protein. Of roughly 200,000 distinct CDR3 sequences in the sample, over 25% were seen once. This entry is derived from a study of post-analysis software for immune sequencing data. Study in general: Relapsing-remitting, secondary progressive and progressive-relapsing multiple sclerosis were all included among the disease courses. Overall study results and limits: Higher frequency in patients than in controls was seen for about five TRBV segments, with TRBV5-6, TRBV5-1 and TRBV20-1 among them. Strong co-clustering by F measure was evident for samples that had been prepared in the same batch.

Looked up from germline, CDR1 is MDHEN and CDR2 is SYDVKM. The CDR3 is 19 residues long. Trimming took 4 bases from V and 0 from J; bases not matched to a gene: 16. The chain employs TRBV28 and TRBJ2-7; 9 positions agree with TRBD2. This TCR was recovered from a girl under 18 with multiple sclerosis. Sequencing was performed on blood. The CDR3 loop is CASSSGATPAGGSSYEQYF. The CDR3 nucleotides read TGTGCCAGCAGTTCAGGGGCGACACCTGCGGGAGGGAGCTCCTACGAGCAGTACTTC.